The 20 T cell receptor beta chains below all came from one sample that was sequenced in a study of cytomegalovirus exposure and HLA in healthy donors. PCR used 60 Vbeta primers and 13 Jbeta primers. Clones were sequenced by immunoSEQ multiplex PCR, and TCRdb holds only the in-frame ones, with some missing. The table records over 150,000 clones, about 77% of them present only once. The sample comprised PBMCs. Every receptor here comes from a woman in her 40s in good health and CMV-seropositive.

The gene calls are TRBV5-1 and TRBJ2-1; 7 bases are a match to TRBD2. The V segment lost 10 bases and the J segment 6 bases; nucleotides outside the gene matches: 13. CDR1 is SGHRS and CDR2 is YFSETQ in the germline V gene. This CDR3 has 14 residues. The CDR3 is CASWPGGGANEQFF. DNA for the CDR3: TGCGCCTCTTGGCCGGGAGGTGGGGCCAATGAGCAGTTCTTC.

The chain links TRBV29-1 to TRBJ1-1; D might be TRBD1 (6 bases). The ends were cut back, 0 bases at V and 4 bases at J, with 9 bases in the middle. The CDR3 is 13 amino acids. Looked up from germline, CDR1 is SQVTM and CDR2 is ANQGSEA. The CDR3 loop is CSVEEGAGTEAFF. The CDR3 nucleotides are TGCAGCGTTGAAGAGGGGGCAGGCACTGAAGCTTTCTTT.

The J gene is TRBJ2-5, the V gene TRBV12-5; 10 positions agree with TRBD2. After removal of 3 bases from V and 5 bases from J, the junction contained 6 bases not matched to a gene. Germline CDR1 and CDR2: LGHNT and FRNRAP. CDR3 length: 15 residues. CDR3 DNA: TGTGCTAGTGGTTTCCTAGCGGGAGCTGGCGAGACCCAGTACTTC. It yields the protein CASGFLAGAGETQYF.

The rearrangement uses TRBV5-4 and TRBJ1-2, with D uncertain. The V gene lost 0 bases and the J gene lost 5 bases, with 5 bases spanning the gap. Germline loops: CDR1 SGHNT, CDR2 YYREEE (reference sequence). This CDR3 is built from 12 residues. CDR3 loop: CASSLGQYGYTF. CDR3 sequence (DNA): TGTGCCAGCAGCTTGGGGCAGTATGGCTACACCTTC.

The chain couples TRBV5-4 to TRBJ1-2; 10 bases fit TRBD1. V lost 3 bases and J lost 5; bases outside the gene matches: 4. The germline CDR1 and CDR2 sequences are SGHNT and YYREEE (reference sequence). The CDR3 runs 14 residues. CDR3 region: CASSYRTGGYGYTF. CDR3 nucleotides: TGTGCCAGCAGCTACAGGACAGGGGGATATGGCTACACCTTC.

The rearrangement links TRBV12-5 to TRBJ2-7; possibly TRBD1 for D (6 bases). The V end was cut by 2 bases, the J end by 2 bases, with 13 bases between. This CDR3 comprises 15 residues. Germline loops: CDR1 LGHNT, CDR2 FRNRAP. The chain's CDR3 is CASGLRGKPPYEQYF. DNA for the CDR3: TGTGCTAGTGGTTTGAGGGGGAAACCCCCCTACGAGCAGTACTTC.

The rearrangement links TRBV12-5 to TRBJ2-2; tentatively, D is TRBD2 (6 bases). Germline V lookup: CDR1 LGHNT, CDR2 FRNRAP. The CDR3 totals 14 residues. Trimming stripped 6 bases from V and 6 bases from J, with 14 bases between. CDR3 bases: TGTGCTAGTGGATCCGGGAGCTACTCCGGGGAGCTGTTTTTT. It is translated as CASGSGSYSGELFF. Full variable domain (remainder filled in from reference TRBV12-5 and TRBJ2-2): DARVTQTPRHKVTEMGQEVTMRCQPILGHNTVFWYRQTMMQGLELLAYFRNRAPLDDSGMPKDRFSAEMPDATLATLKIQPSEPRDSAVYFCASGSGSYSGELFFGEGSRLTVL.

The V call is TRBV10-1, the J call TRBJ1-3; D is ambiguous. Germline V CDR1 and CDR2: WNHNN, SYGVQD (reference sequence). V dropped 0 bases and J dropped 0 bases, with 6 bases sitting between them. This CDR3 has 15 amino acids. CDR3 nucleotides: TGCGCCAGCAGTGAGTCCAGCGTCTCTGGAAACACCATATATTTT. Translating gives CASSESSVSGNTIYF.

The gene calls are TRBV9 and TRBJ2-7; a weak D match, TRBD1 (5 bases). Germline V gives CDR1 SGDLS, CDR2 YYNGEE. This CDR3 region has 15 residues. The V and J ends lost 4 bases and 5 bases respectively, with 19 bases between them. The CDR3 protein is CASSINTGPPDEQYF. CDR3 sequence (DNA): TGTGCCAGCAGCATAAATACAGGTCCGCCGGACGAGCAGTACTTC.

The gene calls are TRBV2 and TRBJ2-3; D is perhaps TRBD2 (5 bases). The CDR3 runs to 14 residues. V lost 2 bases, J lost 3 bases, and 9 bases lay in between. Germline values: CDR1 SNHLY, CDR2 FYNNEI. The CDR3 bases are TGTGCCAGCAGTGAACCCGGGGTAACAGATACGCAGTATTTT. Protein sequence: CASSEPGVTDTQYF.

This chain connects TRBV9 to TRBJ2-1; the match to TRBD2 covers 11 bases. The germline gives CDR1 SGDLS, CDR2 YYNGEE. This CDR3 is built from 15 residues. V gave up 3 bases and J gave up 4 bases; unmatched junction bases: 3. CDR3 bases: TGTGCCAGCAGCGCGGGACTAGCGGAATACAATGAGCAGTTCTTC. Translated, it gives CASSAGLAEYNEQFF. Looking up the rest from reference TRBV9 and TRBJ2-1 gives the full variable domain: DSGVTQTPKHLITATGQRVTLRCSPRSGDLSVYWYQQSLDQGLQFLIQYYNGEERAKGNILERFSAQQFPDLHSELNLSSLELGDSALYFCASSAGLAEYNEQFFGPGTRLTVL.

The genes are TRBV5-6 and TRBJ1-2; 8 nucleotides match TRBD1. CDR1 is SGHDT and CDR2 is YYEEEE in the germline V gene. V lost 6 bases to trimming and J lost 3 bases; unmatched junction nucleotides: 10. The CDR3 loop spans 15 amino acids. The CDR3 reads CASTDTGGVDYGYTF. CDR3 nucleotide sequence: TGTGCCAGCACCGATACAGGGGGAGTAGACTATGGCTACACCTTC.

J is TRBJ1-2 and V is TRBV28; 7 nucleotides line up with TRBD1. CDR1 and CDR2 from the germline V gene are MDHEN and SYDVKM. V shed 10 bases, J shed 5 bases, and the junction held 7 bases outside the gene matches. The CDR3 is 12 amino acids. The CDR3 spells CATRTGSYGYTF. The CDR3 bases are TGTGCCACCCGGACAGGTTCGTATGGCTACACCTTC.

The chain carries TRBV25-1 and TRBJ2-5; unclear D gene. Trimming cost V 1 base and J 1 base, with 7 bases left between them. The CDR3 runs to 14 residues. Germline lookup yields CDR1 MGHDK and CDR2 SYGVNS. The DNA for the CDR3 is TGTGCCAGCAGTGAATCAGTGTTCCAAGAGACCCAGTACTTC. Translating it yields CASSESVFQETQYF.

The chain is built from TRBV19 and TRBJ2-2; TRBD2 aligns across 11 bases. In germline, CDR1 is LNHDA, CDR2 SQIVND (reference sequence). V lost 4 bases, J lost 6 bases, and 7 bases stayed unmatched. The CDR3 length is 16 residues. The CDR3 DNA sequence: TGTGCCAGTAGTACCACTAGCGGGAGTTACTCCGGGGAGCTGTTTTTT. Encoded protein: CASSTTSGSYSGELFF.

The chain combines TRBV7-9 with TRBJ1-2; D gene ambiguous. This CDR3 is 15 amino acids long. Germline CDR1 and CDR2: SEHNR and FQNEAQ (reference sequence). V lost 5 bases and J 0 bases, leaving 13 bases between the germline ends. The CDR3 reads CASSHGPATNYGYTF. Here the CDR3 DNA reads TGTGCCAGCAGCCATGGGCCAGCAACTAACTATGGCTACACCTTC.

This clone has only one observation. J is TRBJ1-2 and V is TRBV27; 7 bases fit TRBD1. This CDR3 is built from 14 residues. Germline values: CDR1 MNHEY, CDR2 SMNVEV (reference sequence). The junction had 4 bases not matched to a gene; V was cut back by 4 bases and J by 2 bases. CDR3 bases: TGTGCCAGCAGTTCCTTACAGGGGAACTATGGCTACACCTTC. It specifies CASSSLQGNYGYTF.

The sample holds a few counts of this clone. The V and J genes are TRBV7-9 and TRBJ2-2; 7 bases match TRBD1. The CDR3 has 15 residues. CDR1 is SEHNR and CDR2 is FQNEAQ in the germline V gene (reference sequence). The junction had 8 bases not matched to a gene; V was cut back by 5 bases and J by 5 bases. The DNA of the CDR3 is TGTGCCAGCAGCCCACAGGGGACCCAGACCGGGGAGCTGTTTTTT. Translated, it gives CASSPQGTQTGELFF.

The CDR3 protein is CASSFPRQGLIKETQYF. The CDR3 region has the DNA TGCGCCAGCAGCTTCCCCAGACAGGGCCTTATAAAAGAGACCCAGTACTTC. The chain joins TRBV5-1 to TRBJ2-5; TRBD1 matches 7 bases. The length of the CDR3 is 17 residues. Per germline, CDR1 SGHRS and CDR2 YFSETQ. J gave up 3 bases and V 2 bases, and 13 bases lay outside the gene matches.

The gene calls are TRBV5-4 and TRBJ2-4; 9 bases agree with TRBD2. The germline V gene has CDR1 SGHNT and CDR2 YYREEE (reference sequence). The CDR3 extends over 16 amino acids. The V gene end was trimmed by 3 bases and the J gene end by 2 bases; junction bases not matched to a gene: 6. Here the CDR3 reads CASSSGSGRTKNIQYF. In DNA form, the CDR3 reads TGTGCCAGCAGCTCCGGTAGCGGGAGAACCAAAAACATTCAGTACTTC.